The entry below describes one T cell receptor beta chain. No antigen is known for it. This sample was taken from a study of cytomegalovirus exposure and HLA in healthy donors. Overall study findings and caveats: Later analysis associated a missense DCLRE1C variant with TCR beta V- and J-gene trimming. Fewer N-insertions than the roughly 630-donor mean were reportedly shown by an Asian-associated ancestry cluster in a later analysis. Most of the CMV-associated TCR beta chains (in a later analysis) appeared to be HLA-restricted. Among TCR beta chains, those listed as cytomegalovirus-associated numbered over 150.

The PCR used 60 Vbeta and 13 Jbeta primers. TCRdb keeps only in-frame clones here, not all; method: immunoSEQ multiplex PCR. This sample has 150,000 to 200,000 clones, with around 75% found just once. Germline assignment: CDR1 LNHDA and CDR2 SQIVND (reference sequence). The CDR3 spans 16 residues. V dropped 3 bases and J dropped 9; count of bases not matched to a gene: 8. Input material: PBMCs. The origin of this receptor is a woman aged 30 to 39 in good health and CMV-seronegative. The rearrangement joins TRBV19 to TRBJ1-6; 10 bases align to TRBD1. The CDR3: CASSMTGGASSSPLHF. Written as DNA, the CDR3 is TGTGCCAGTAGTATGACAGGGGGCGCATCTAGTTCACCCCTCCACTTT.